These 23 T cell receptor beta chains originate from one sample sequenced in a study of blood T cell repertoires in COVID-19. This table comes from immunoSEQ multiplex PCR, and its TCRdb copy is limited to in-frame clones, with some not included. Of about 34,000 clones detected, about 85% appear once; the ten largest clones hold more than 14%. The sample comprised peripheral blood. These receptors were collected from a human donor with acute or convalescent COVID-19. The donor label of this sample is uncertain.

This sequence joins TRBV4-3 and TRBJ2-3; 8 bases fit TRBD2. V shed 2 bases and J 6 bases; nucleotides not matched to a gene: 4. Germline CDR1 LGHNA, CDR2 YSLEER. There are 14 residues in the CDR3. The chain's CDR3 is CASSQRLARDTQYF. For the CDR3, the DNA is TGCGCCAGCAGCCAACGACTAGCGCGGGATACGCAGTATTTT.

This CDR3 is CASSAGANEKLFF. CDR3 coding DNA: TGTGCCAGCAGCGCGGGGGCTAATGAAAAACTGTTTTTT. The chain combines TRBV9 with TRBJ1-4, with D maybe TRBD1 (5 bases). V dropped 3 bases and J dropped 3 bases, with 6 bases sitting between them. CDR3 size: 13 residues. Germline values: CDR1 SGDLS, CDR2 YYNGEE.

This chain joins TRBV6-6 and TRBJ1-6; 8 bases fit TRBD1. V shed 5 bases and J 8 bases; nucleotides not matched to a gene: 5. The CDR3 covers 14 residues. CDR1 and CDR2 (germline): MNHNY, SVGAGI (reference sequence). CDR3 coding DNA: TGTGCCAGCAGTGACGGACAGGGAGATTCACCCCTCCACTTT. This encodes CASSDGQGDSPLHF.

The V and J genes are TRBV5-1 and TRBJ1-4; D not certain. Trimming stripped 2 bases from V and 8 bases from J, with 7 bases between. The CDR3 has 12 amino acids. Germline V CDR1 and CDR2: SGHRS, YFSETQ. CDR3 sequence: CASSLRGEKLFF. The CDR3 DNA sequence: TGCGCCAGCAGCTTACGAGGAGAAAAACTGTTTTTT.

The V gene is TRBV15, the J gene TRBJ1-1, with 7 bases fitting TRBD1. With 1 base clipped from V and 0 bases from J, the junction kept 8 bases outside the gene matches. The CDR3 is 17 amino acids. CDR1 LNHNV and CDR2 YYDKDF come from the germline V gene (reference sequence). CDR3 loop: CATSRVLAGGMNTEAFF. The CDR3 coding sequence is TGTGCCACCAGCAGAGTTTTGGCAGGGGGGATGAACACTGAAGCTTTCTTT.

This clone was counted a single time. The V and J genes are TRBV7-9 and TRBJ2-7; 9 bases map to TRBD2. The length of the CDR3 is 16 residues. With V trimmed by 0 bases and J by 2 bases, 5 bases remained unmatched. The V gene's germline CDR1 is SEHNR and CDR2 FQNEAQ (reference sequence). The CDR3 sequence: CASSLATSGETYEQYF. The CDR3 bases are TGTGCCAGCAGCTTAGCGACTAGCGGAGAAACCTACGAGCAGTACTTC.

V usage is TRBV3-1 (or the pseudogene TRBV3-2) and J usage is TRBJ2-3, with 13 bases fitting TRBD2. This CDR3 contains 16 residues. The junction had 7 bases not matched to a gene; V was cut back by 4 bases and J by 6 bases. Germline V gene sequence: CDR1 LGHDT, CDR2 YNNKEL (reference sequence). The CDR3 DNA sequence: TGTGCCAGCAGCCGAGGACTAGCGGGAGTTTCGGATACGCAGTATTTT. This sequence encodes CASSRGLAGVSDTQYF.

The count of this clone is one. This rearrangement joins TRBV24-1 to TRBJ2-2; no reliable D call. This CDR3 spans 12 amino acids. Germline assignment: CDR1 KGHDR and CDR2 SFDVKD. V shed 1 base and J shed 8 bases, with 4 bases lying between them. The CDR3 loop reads CATSDLAGELFF. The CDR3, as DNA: TGTGCCACCAGTGATTTAGCTGGGGAGCTGTTTTTT.

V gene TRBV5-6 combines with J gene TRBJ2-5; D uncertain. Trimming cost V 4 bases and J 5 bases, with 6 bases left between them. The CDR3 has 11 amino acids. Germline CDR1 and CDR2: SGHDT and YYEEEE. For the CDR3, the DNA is TGTGCCAGCAGCCGTCAGGAGACCCAGTACTTC. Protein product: CASSRQETQYF.

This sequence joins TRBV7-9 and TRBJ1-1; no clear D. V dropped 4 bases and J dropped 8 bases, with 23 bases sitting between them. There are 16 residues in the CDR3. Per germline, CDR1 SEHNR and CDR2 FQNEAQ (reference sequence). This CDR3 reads CASSSGSPGDWAEAFF. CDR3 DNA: TGTGCCAGCAGCTCGGGATCCCCTGGGGATTGGGCGGAAGCTTTCTTT.

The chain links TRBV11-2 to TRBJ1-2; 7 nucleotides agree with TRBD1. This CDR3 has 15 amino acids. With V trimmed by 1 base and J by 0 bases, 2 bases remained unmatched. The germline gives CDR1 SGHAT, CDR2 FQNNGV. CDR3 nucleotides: TGTGCCAGCAGCTTAGGGACAGGATCTAACTATGGCTACACCTTC. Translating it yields CASSLGTGSNYGYTF.

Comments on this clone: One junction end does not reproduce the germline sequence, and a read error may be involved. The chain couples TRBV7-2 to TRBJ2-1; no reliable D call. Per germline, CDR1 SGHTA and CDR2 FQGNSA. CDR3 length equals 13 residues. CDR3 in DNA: TGTGCCACCAGCTCGGCGGCCTACAATGAGCAGTTCTTC. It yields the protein CATSSAAYNEQFF.

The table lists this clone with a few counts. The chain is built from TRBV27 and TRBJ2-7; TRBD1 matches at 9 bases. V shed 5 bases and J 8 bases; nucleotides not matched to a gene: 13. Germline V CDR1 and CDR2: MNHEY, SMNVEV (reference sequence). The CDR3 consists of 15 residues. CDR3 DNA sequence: TGTGCCAGCAGTGTCCAGACAGGGGGGGTTCCTAAGCAGTACTTC. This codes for CASSVQTGGVPKQYF.

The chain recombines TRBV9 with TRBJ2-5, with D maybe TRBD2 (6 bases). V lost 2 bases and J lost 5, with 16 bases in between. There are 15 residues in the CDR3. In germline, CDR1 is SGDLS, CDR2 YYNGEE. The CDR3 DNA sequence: TGTGCCAGCAGCGTCCGCACGGGGAGGTTGGAGACCCAGTACTTC. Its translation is CASSVRTGRLETQYF.

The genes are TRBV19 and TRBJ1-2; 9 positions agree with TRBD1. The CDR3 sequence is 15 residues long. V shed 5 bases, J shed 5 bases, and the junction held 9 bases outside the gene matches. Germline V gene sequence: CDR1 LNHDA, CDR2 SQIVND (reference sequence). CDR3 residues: CASSSPDRGAYGYTF. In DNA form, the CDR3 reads TGTGCCAGTAGTTCCCCCGACAGGGGGGCTTATGGCTACACCTTC.

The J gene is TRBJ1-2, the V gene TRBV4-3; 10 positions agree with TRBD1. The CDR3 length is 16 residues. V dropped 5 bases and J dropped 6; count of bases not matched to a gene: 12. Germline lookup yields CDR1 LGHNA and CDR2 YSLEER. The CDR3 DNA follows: TGCGCCAGCAGCTATCTCCGACAGGGGGCTCCAGATGGCTACACCTTC. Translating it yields CASSYLRQGAPDGYTF.

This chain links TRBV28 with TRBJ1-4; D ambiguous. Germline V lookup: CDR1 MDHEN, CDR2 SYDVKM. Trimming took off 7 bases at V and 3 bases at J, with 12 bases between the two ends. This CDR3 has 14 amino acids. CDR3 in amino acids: CASKPGGSNEKLFF. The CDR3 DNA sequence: TGTGCCAGCAAGCCAGGCGGGTCTAATGAAAAACTGTTTTTT.

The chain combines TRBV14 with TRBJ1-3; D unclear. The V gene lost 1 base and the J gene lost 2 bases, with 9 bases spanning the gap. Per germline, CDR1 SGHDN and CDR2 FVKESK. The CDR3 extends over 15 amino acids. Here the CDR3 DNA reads TGTGCCAGCAGCCAAGTTCTGGGAGCTGGAAACACCATATATTTT. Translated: CASSQVLGAGNTIYF.

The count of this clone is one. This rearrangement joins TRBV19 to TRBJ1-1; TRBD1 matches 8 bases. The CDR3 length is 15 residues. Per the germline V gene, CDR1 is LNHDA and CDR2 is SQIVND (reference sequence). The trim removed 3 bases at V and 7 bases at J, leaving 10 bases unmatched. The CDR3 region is CASSISPDRANEAFF. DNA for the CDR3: TGTGCCAGTAGTATTTCTCCGGACAGGGCTAATGAAGCTTTCTTT.

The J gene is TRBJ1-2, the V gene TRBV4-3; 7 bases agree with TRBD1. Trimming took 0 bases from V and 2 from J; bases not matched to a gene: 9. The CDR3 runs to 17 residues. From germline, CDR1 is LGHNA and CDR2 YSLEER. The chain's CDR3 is CASSQDVPGQANYGYTF. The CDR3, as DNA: TGCGCCAGCAGCCAAGATGTTCCCGGACAGGCGAACTATGGCTACACCTTC.

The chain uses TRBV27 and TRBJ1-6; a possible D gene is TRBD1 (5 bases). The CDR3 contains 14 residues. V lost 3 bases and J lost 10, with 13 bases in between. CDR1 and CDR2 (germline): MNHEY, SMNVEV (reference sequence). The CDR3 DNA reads TGTGCCAGCAGTTTGGGGGGGGTAGGATCACCCCTCCACTTT. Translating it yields CASSLGGVGSPLHF.

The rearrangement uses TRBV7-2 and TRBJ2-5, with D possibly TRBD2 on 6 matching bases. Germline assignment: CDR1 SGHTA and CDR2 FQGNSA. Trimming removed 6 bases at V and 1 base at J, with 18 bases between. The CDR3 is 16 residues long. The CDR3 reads CASRQSGGAIQETQYF. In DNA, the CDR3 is TGTGCCAGCAGACAAAGTGGAGGGGCGATCCAAGAGACCCAGTACTTC. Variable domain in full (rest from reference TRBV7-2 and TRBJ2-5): GAGVSQSPSNKVTEKGKDVELRCDPISGHTALYWYRQSLGQGLEFLIYFQGNSAPDKSGLPSDRFSAERTGGSVSTLTIQRTQQEDSAVYLCASRQSGGAIQETQYFGPGTRLLVL.

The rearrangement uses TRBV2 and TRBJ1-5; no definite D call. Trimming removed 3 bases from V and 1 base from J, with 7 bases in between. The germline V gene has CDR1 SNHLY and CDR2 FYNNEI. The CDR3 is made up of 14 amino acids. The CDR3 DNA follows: TGTGCCAGCAGTGATTCGGGGAGCAATCAGCCCCAGCATTTT. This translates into CASSDSGSNQPQHF.